Sequencing of this T cell receptor (beta chain) was carried out in a study of blood T cell repertoires in COVID-19. Overall study: From T cells, B-cell-depleted T cells, or PBMCs came the material, which was cDNA or gDNA.

This CDR3 has 13 residues. V lost 4 bases, J lost 3 bases, and 9 bases lay in between. CDR1 is ENHRY and CDR2 is SYGVKD in the germline V gene. Per the study methods: Reference gene primer amplification gave nucleated cell count estimates. Assay used: immunoSEQ multiplex PCR; TCRdb lists only in-frame clones, some missing. The DNA gave D and trimming, while V, J and clone size come from that table. This table holds 95,000 to 110,000 clones, 82% found once. This TCR came from a man aged 60 to 75 with acute or convalescent COVID-19. The chain couples TRBV10-3 to TRBJ1-1; D gene uncertain. Sequenced input: peripheral blood. CDR3 DNA sequence: TGTGCCATCAGTGCTACTTCGTACACTGAAGCTTTCTTT. Translated, it gives CAISATSYTEAFF.